This paragraph covers one T cell receptor beta chain sequence. Assay used: immunoSEQ multiplex PCR; TCRdb lists only in-frame clones, some missing. The table has about 480,000 clones, 85% to 90% seen once. The data originate from a study of blood T cell repertoires in COVID-19. The TCR sequence derives from a middle-aged woman who had recovered from COVID-19. Material: PBMCs or T cells enriched from blood (not recorded which).

CDR3 protein: CSVEELAGAVVQYF. The CDR3 bases are TGCAGCGTTGAAGAACTAGCGGGGGCAGTAGTGCAGTATTTT. The chain carries TRBV29-1 and TRBJ2-3; 11 nucleotides align to TRBD2. Germline trimming cut 0 bases from V and 11 bases from J; bases unmatched to any gene: 7. The length of the CDR3 is 14 residues. Germline CDR1 SQVTM, CDR2 ANQGSEA.